This entry concerns a single T cell receptor beta chain. Repertoires were generated with immunoSEQ multiplex PCR, while TCRdb's copy carries only in-frame clones and drops some. The sample records roughly 43,000 clones, roughly 95% being singletons. This sample is part of a study of preoperative IRX-2 immunotherapy in early breast cancer. Treatment reported: preoperative locoregional IRX-2 cytokine immunotherapy. Patients received preoperative, locoregional IRX-2 cytokine immunotherapy in a phase Ib study. The sample was tumor tissue, taken after IRX-2 immunotherapy. This sequence was found in a human donor with breast cancer.

CDR3 amino acids: CASSGGQSNTIYF. DNA of the CDR3: TGCGCCAGCAGCGGGGGACAGTCAAACACCATATATTTT. The genes are TRBV5-1 and TRBJ1-3; TRBD1 aligns across 7 bases. The CDR3 sequence is 13 residues long. Germline V gene lookup returns CDR1 SGHRS and CDR2 YFSETQ. The V segment lost 4 bases and the J segment 6 bases; nucleotides outside the gene matches: 4.